This entry features one T cell receptor beta chain sequence. Its antigen is not identified. The entry originates in a study of T cell repertoires in cytomegalovirus infection. Study summary: It can be stated that public TCR beta signatures indicated CMV infection as well as a matching HLA type. Findings and caveats of the study: Clonotypes of TCR beta that were HLA-C-restricted and CMV-specific dominated the ex vivo response.

TCRdb re-analysed the reads in MiXCR, keeping a single row per CDR3 protein. The sample lists about 180,000 distinct CDR3 sequences; less than 25% were seen once. After removal of 6 bases from V and 1 base from J, the junction contained 18 bases not matched to a gene. Per the germline V gene, CDR1 is SGHTA and CDR2 is FQGNSA. The CDR3 extends over 19 amino acids. This clonotype was obtained from a human donor in good health (CMV status not recorded). Some clones in this sample may be carry-over from other donors' samples. The rearrangement links TRBV7-2 to TRBJ1-1; 9 nucleotides line up with TRBD1. The source material was CD8+ T cells from cultured PBMCs, sampled from culture after CMV antigen stimulation. The CDR3 region is CASRMDRGRLWEENTEAFF. The CDR3, as DNA: TGTGCCAGCAGGATGGACAGGGGACGGTTATGGGAGGAGAACACTGAAGCTTTCTTT. The full variable domain, with the rest looked up from reference TRBV7-2 and TRBJ1-1, is GAGVSQSPSNKVTEKGKDVELRCDPISGHTALYWYRQSLGQGLEFLIYFQGNSAPDKSGLPSDRFSAERTGGSVSTLTIQRTQQEDSAVYLCASRMDRGRLWEENTEAFFGQGTRLTVV.